This paragraph reports one TCR beta chain. Amplified TCR beta CDR3 regions came from RNA transcripts. An initial round of RT-PCR targeting the TCR CDR3 relied on the HTBI primer set. MiXCR, run by TCRdb on the multiplex PCR reads, gives a single entry per CDR3 protein. In the table there are hundreds of thousands of distinct CDR3 sequences, around 14% of which are singletons. Per germline, CDR1 MGHRA and CDR2 YSYEKL. The V and J ends lost 5 bases and 2 bases respectively, with 17 bases between them. This CDR3 spans 16 amino acids. These data are taken from a study of T cells in Graves' hyperthyroidism and ophthalmopathy.

Material: blood. This receptor was obtained from a woman aged 18-30 years with Graves' hyperthyroidism that later progressed to Graves' ophthalmopathy. The genes are TRBV4-1 and TRBJ2-3; possibly TRBD2 for D (6 bases). CDR3 nucleotides: TGCGCCAGCAGCGAGTATGCGGGACCGTCCACAGATACGCAGTATTTT. Its translation is CASSEYAGPSTDTQYF.